This is a list of T cell receptor beta chains from one sample in a study of blood T cell repertoires in COVID-19. Generated by immunoSEQ multiplex PCR, the TCRdb table keeps only in-frame clones and is missing some. The data show roughly 120,000 clones, with roughly nine tenths seen just once and around 30% held by the top ten. The sequenced sample consisted of peripheral blood. Receptors were obtained from a man in his 70s with active or convalescent COVID-19. Both conserved end residues are part of each CDR3. The D gene is left open where the match is weak. Clone size, where shown, is once, few, many, or a class for clones that have expanded.

D | size | J | V | DNA | CDR3
NA | NA | TRBJ2-1 | TRBV6-5 | TGTGCCAGCAACCAGGACAATGAGCAGTTCTTC | CASNQDNEQFF
TRBD1 | NA | TRBJ2-2 | TRBV18 | TGTGCCAGCTCACCACCCTGGACAGGGTTGCCCGGGGAGCTGTTTTTT | CASSPPWTGLPGELFF
TRBD2 | NA | TRBJ2-4 | TRBV7-8 | TGTGCCAGCAGCGGAGTGGGGGGGTTAGCCAAAAACATTCAGTACTTC | CASSGVGGLAKNIQYF
NA | NA | TRBJ2-7 | TRBV27 | TGTGCCAGCAGTTTTAGGGCAGGGGGGTCCTACGAGCAGTACTTC | CASSFRAGGSYEQYF
NA | NA | TRBJ2-7 | TRBV2 | TGTGCCAGCAGGCGGGGCTCCGTATACTACGAGCAGTACTTC | CASRRGSVYYEQYF
TRBD2 | NA | TRBJ2-7 | TRBV6-5 | TGTGCCAGCAGTTCTCGGACTAGCGGGAACCACGAGCAGTACTTC | CASSSRTSGNHEQYF
NA | once | TRBJ1-2 | TRBV28 | TGTGCCAGCAGTTCCAGGCGGACAGTGTCGGGCTACACCTTC | CASSSRRTVSGYTF
NA | NA | TRBJ2-4 | TRBV5-6 | TGTGCCAGCAGCTTGGGACAGGCCTTAGCCAAAAACATTCAGTACTTC | CASSLGQALAKNIQYF
TRBD2 | NA | TRBJ2-2 | TRBV19 | TGTGCCAGTAGTACAGGACTAGCTCAGAACACCGGGGAGCTGTTTTTT | CASSTGLAQNTGELFF
TRBD2 | NA | TRBJ2-1 | TRBV7-2 | TGTGCCAGCAGACCGACTAGCGGGACGTCCTACAATGAGCAGTTCTTC | CASRPTSGTSYNEQFF